The sequence of this T cell receptor (beta chain) was determined in a study of TIL therapy for anti-PD-1-resistant metastatic lung cancer (dated by TCRdb to the early 2020s). General notes on the study: Enrolled patients had a median age of roughly 54 years (range about 38-85) and a median tumor PD-L1 proportion score of around 5.6%. Most of the cohort had lung adenocarcinoma, including a handful of EGFR-mutant tumors and two ALK-rearranged tumors, and half of the patients were either current or former smokers. A median non-synonymous tumor mutation burden of about 1.6 mutations per megabase was determined across the cohort by whole-exome sequencing. Tumor and peripheral blood T cell receptor beta sequencing was used to track clonotypes across tumor, expanded TIL product and serial blood samples. Points the paper makes about the study in general: Higher clonality and lower diversity were observed in expanded TIL cultures than in baseline intratumoral T cells (median clonality about 6% vs 30%, p < 0.0001). The study protocol defined all tumor marker inferences as exploratory. Generalizability was limited because the cohort was highly selected, with more treatment-naive, never-smoker and oncogene-addicted patients included than is typical. High clonal turnover was observed in TIL culture, with many enriched product clones not detected in the baseline tumor, which suggested clonal contraction rather than faithful expansion.

Taken from the germline V gene, the CDR1 and CDR2 loops are MNHNS and SASEGT. The CDR3 contains 14 residues, cysteine and phenylalanine counted. The kept DNA is CDR3 alone, 42 bases in frame from the first base. V lost 6 bases and J lost 7 bases, and the count of bases not matched to a germline gene is 7. In light of the paper, this sample's time point label describes: pre-treatment sample, taken before nivolumab and TIL therapy. Baseline tumor samples were excised metastases, mostly pleural nodules or supraclavicular lymph nodes, from the same resection used to grow TIL. Tumors were harvested before any PD-1/PD-L1 blockade; patients then received nivolumab, and those progressing received lymphodepletion, expanded TIL infusion and IL-2. A phase I trial run at two centers enrolled adults with stage 4 NSCLC between late 2017 and 2020. Samples were obtained from a single-arm, open-label phase I trial in which tumor-infiltrating lymphocyte therapy with nivolumab was evaluated in advanced non-small cell lung cancer. Parts of each resected tumor were snap-frozen in liquid nitrogen and kept at -80 degrees C. Tumor regions of interest were selected on H&E sections using laser-capture macrodissection, ground into 15 mg aliquots, and extracted using Qiagen Allprep kits.

TCR beta CDR3 regions were amplified from genomic DNA by bias-controlled multiplex PCR with the immunoSEQ v3 hsTCRB kit. TCR libraries were sequenced on an Illumina NextSeq 500 to approximately 2 million read pairs for survey level or roughly 4.5-6 million for deep level. In the paper's pipeline: V, D and J genes were assigned, non-productive sequences were removed, and clonality was reported by immunoSEQ Analyzer software. Repertoires were compared using productive Simpson clonality and Morisita overlap index of productive TRB rearrangements between infused TIL and blood. TCRdb mirrors the immuneACCESS table, restricted to in-frame sequences. Some clones are absent from its copies; in checked studies, under half trace to an unresolved V gene, and the reason for the others is unknown. The DNA gave D and trimming, while V, J and clone size come from that table. A total of about 50,000 clones appear in this sample, about three quarters of them only once. The ten largest account for about 6% of the sample.

In regard to this clone: The specificity of this receptor is unknown. Per-nucleotide qualities are absent, and no much larger clonotype sits a single base away.

This receptor chain uses TRBV6-1 and TRBJ2-1; 9 bases in the middle match TRBD1. The sequence was collected from a person aged 25-85 years with non-small cell lung cancer. This sample comprised tumor tissue, obtained at baseline. CDR3 loop: CASSRDRASNEQFF. In nucleotides, the sequence is TGTGCCAGCAGCCGGGACAGGGCGAGTAATGAGCAGTTCTTC.